The clone carrying this T cell receptor beta chain came up many times. Its antigen is undetermined. The sample originates from a study of post-analysis software for immune sequencing data. Overall study results and limits: Comparison of patients with controls showed a handful of TRBV segments more frequent in patients, TRBV5-6, TRBV5-1 and TRBV20-1 among them.

Trimming left V 5 bases short and J 8 bases short, with 11 bases between. Germline CDR1 reads SGHTA; CDR2 reads FQGNSA. The CDR3 has 12 residues. Sequencing libraries made from TCR beta cDNA carried unique molecular identifiers. The source material, about 0.9 to 11 million T cells, gave rise to 400,000 to 550,000 cDNA molecules. One entry per CDR3 protein results from TCRdb running MiXCR on the PCR reads. Of hundreds of thousands of distinct CDR3 sequences in the sample, roughly 29% were seen once. This sequence was found in a girl between 10 and 17 years old with multiple sclerosis. The sequencing input was blood. The chain is built from TRBV7-2 and TRBJ2-3; D remains ambiguous. The CDR3 spells CASSPGGGTQYF. The CDR3 DNA follows: TGTGCCAGCAGCCCAGGCGGTGGTACGCAGTATTTT. The entire variable domain, with the rest obtained from reference TRBV7-2 and TRBJ2-3, is as follows: GAGVSQSPSNKVTEKGKDVELRCDPISGHTALYWYRQSLGQGLEFLIYFQGNSAPDKSGLPSDRFSAERTGGSVSTLTIQRTQQEDSAVYLCASSPGGGTQYFGPGTRLTVL.